This T cell receptor (beta chain) derives from a study of graft-versus-host responses after intestinal transplantation. Looking at the study overall: Transplant types were multivisceral, liver-intestinal, or isolated intestinal. Following induction with anti-thymocyte globulin, all recipients were given tacrolimus and steroids for roughly three years.

The CDR3 covers 14 residues. V gave up 3 bases and J gave up 6 bases; unmatched junction bases: 7. Germline V gene sequence: CDR1 SGHRS, CDR2 YFSETQ. Clones were read by immunoSEQ multiplex PCR, and TCRdb kept only the in-frame ones, dropping some. The top ten clones hold around 0.18% of a sample with 80,000 to 100,000 clones, roughly 92% of them seen once. In this sample, this clone turned up once. Its antigen is unknown. Notes on the study in general: Analysis identified GvH clones in recipient marrow, with some appearing first in ileum or blood.

J is TRBJ2-3 and V is TRBV5-1; TRBD1 matches 7 bases. The source is a human donor who received an intestinal transplant. This sample comprised unstimulated CD4+ T cells sorted from spleen or lymph node cells, obtained before intestinal transplant. Written as DNA, the CDR3 is TGCGCCAGCAGCTCGTTGACAGGGTCGGATACGCAGTATTTT. This encodes CASSSLTGSDTQYF.